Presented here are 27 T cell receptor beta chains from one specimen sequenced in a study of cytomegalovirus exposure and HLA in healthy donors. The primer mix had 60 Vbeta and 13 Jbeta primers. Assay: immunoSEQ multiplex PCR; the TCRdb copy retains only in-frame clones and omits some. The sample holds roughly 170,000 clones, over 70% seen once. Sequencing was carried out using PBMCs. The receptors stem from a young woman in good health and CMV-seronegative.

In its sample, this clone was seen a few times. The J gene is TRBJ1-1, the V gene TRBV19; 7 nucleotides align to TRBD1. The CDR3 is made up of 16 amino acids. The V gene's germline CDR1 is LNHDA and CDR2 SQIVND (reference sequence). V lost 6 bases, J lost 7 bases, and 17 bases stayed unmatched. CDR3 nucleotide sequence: TGTGCCAGTAGGGACGGAGGGGGCGGGATCCGGAATGAAGCTTTCTTT. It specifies CASRDGGGGIRNEAFF.

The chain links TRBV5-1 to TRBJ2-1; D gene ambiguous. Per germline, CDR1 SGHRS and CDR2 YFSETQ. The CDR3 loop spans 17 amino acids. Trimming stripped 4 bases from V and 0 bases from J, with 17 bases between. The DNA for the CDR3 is TGCGCCAGCAGCGAGATTCTGACAAAAAGCTCCTACAATGAGCAGTTCTTC. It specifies CASSEILTKSSYNEQFF.

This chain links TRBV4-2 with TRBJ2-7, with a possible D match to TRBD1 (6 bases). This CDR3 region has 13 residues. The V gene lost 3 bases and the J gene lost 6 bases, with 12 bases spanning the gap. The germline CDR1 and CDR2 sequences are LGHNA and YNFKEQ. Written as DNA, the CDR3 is TGTGCCAGCAGCCAGTTAACAGGGACCGAGCAGTACTTC. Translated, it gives CASSQLTGTEQYF.

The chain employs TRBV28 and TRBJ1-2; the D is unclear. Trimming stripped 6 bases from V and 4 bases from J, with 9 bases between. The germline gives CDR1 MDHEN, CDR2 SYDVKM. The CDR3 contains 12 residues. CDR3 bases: TGTGCCAGCAGCTCCCGGGTCTATGGCTACACCTTC. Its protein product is CASSSRVYGYTF.

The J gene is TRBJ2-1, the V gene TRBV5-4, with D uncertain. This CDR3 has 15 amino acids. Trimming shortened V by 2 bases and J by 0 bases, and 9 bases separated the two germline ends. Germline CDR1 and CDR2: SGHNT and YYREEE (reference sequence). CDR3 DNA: TGTGCCAGCAGCTTAGCCAAGAGCTCCTACAATGAGCAGTTCTTC. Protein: CASSLAKSSYNEQFF.

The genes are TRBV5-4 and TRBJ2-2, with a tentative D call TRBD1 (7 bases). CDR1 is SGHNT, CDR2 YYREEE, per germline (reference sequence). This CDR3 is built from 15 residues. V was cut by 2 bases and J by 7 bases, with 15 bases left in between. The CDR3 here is CASSFISRGVGELFF. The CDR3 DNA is TGTGCCAGCAGCTTTATTTCCAGGGGGGTCGGGGAGCTGTTTTTT. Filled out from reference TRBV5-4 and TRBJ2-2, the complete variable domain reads ETGVTQSPTHLIKTRGQQVTLRCSSQSGHNTVSWYQQALGQGPQFIFQYYREEENGRGNFPPRFSGLQFPNYSSELNVNALELDDSALYLCASSFISRGVGELFFGEGSRLTVL.

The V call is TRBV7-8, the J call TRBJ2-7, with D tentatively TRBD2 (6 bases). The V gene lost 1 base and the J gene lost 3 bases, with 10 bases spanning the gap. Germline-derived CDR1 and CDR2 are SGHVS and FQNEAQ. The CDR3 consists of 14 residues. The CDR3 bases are TGTGCCAGCAGCTTAGGCGGGGCCGTCTACGAGCAGTACTTC. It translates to CASSLGGAVYEQYF.

The CDR3 DNA reads TGTGCCATCAGCCATTTCCCCACAGGACAGACTAACTATGGCTACACCTTC. Translation gives CAISHFPTGQTNYGYTF. J is TRBJ1-2 and V is TRBV10-3, with D possibly matching TRBD1 (6 bases). Germline loops: CDR1 ENHRY, CDR2 SYGVKD. V was cut by 6 bases and J by 0 bases, with 20 bases left in between. The CDR3 totals 17 residues.

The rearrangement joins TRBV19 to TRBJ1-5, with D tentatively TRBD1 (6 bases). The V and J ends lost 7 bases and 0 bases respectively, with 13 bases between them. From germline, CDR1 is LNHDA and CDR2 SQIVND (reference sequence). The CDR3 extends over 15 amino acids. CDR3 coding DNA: TGTGCCAGTACCCTACAGGGATATAGCAATCAGCCCCAGCATTTT. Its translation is CASTLQGYSNQPQHF.

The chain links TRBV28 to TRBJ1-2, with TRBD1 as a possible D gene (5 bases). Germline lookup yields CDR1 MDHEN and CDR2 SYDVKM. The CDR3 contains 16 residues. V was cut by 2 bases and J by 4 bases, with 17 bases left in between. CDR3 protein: CASSLREGRATYGYTF. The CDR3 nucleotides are TGTGCCAGCAGTTTAAGGGAAGGCAGGGCTACCTATGGCTACACCTTC.

CDR3 bases: TGTGCCAGCACCCCTAACGGGGACTCTGGAAACACCATATATTTT. As protein: CASTPNGDSGNTIYF. V and J are TRBV9 and TRBJ1-3; D remains ambiguous. Germline values: CDR1 SGDLS, CDR2 YYNGEE. CDR3 length: 15 amino acids. Trimming took off 6 bases at V and 0 bases at J, with 13 bases between the two ends.

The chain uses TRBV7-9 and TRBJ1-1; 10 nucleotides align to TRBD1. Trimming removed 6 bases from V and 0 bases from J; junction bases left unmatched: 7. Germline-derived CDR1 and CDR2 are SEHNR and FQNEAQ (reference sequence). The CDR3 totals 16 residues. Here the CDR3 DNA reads TGTGCCAGCAGGACAGGGGGCAAGGGGATGAACACTGAAGCTTTCTTT. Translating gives CASRTGGKGMNTEAFF.

The CDR3 loop reads CASSQERGGMVEQYF. CDR3 DNA sequence: TGCGCCAGCAGCCAAGAGCGCGGGGGAATGGTCGAGCAGTACTTC. The V and J genes are TRBV4-1 and TRBJ2-7; 7 bases map to TRBD2. Trimming at V came to 0 bases and at J to 6 bases, leaving 8 bases not matched to a gene. The CDR3 length is 15 residues. Germline CDR1 and CDR2: MGHRA and YSYEKL.

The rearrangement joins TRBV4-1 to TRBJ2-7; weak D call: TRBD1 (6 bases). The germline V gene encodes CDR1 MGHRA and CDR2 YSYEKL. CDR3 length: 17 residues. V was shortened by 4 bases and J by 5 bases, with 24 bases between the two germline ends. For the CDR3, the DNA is TGCGCCAGCAGCCGCCGGTGGGAATTACAGGGAACTCACGAGCAGTACTTC. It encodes CASSRRWELQGTHEQYF.

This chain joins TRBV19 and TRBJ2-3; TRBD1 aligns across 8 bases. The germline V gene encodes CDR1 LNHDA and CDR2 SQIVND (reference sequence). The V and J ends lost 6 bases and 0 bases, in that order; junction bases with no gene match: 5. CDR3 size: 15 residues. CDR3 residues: CASRGRQGSTDTQYF. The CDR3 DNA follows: TGTGCCAGTAGGGGACGACAGGGGAGCACAGATACGCAGTATTTT.

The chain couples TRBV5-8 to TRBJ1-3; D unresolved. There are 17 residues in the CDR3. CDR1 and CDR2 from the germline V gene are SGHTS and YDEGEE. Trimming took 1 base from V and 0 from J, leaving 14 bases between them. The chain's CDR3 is CASSLLPGYLSGNTIYF. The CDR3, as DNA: TGTGCCAGCAGCTTGCTTCCCGGTTATCTCTCTGGAAACACCATATATTTT.

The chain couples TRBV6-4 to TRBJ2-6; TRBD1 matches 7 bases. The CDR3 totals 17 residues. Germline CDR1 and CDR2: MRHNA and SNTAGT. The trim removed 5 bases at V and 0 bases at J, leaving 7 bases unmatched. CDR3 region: CASSKHNRGSGANVLTF. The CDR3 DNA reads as TGTGCCAGCAGTAAACATAACAGGGGCTCTGGGGCCAACGTCCTGACTTTC.

CDR3 loop: CASSSRDSKRYEQYF. CDR3 in DNA: TGCGCCAGCAGCAGCCGGGACTCAAAGAGATACGAGCAGTACTTC. The rearrangement joins TRBV5-1 to TRBJ2-7; D possibly corresponds to TRBD2 (6 bases). CDR1 and CDR2 (germline): SGHRS, YFSETQ. The V end lost 4 bases, the J end lost 4 bases, and 18 bases lay between the germline ends. The CDR3 consists of 15 residues.

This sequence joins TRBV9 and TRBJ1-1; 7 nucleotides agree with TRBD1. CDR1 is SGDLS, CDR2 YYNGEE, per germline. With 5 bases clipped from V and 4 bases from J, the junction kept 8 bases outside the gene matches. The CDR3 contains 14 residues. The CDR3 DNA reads TGTGCCAGCAGTGAGGGGGCTTTCGGCACTGAAGCTTTCTTT. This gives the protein CASSEGAFGTEAFF.

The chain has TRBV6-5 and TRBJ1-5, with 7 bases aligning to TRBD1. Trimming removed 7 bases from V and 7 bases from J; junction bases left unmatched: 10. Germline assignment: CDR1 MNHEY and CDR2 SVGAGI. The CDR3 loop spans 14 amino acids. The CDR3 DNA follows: TGTGCCAGCAAGAACAGGGGAGCTGCCCAGCCCCAGCATTTT. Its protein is CASKNRGAAQPQHF.

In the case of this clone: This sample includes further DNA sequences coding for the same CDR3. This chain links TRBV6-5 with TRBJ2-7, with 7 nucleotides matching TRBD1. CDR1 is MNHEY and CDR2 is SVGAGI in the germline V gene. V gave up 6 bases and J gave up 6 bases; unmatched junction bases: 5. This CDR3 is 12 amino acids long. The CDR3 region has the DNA TGTGCCAGCAGACGACAGGGCGGCGAGCAGTACTTC. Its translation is CASRRQGGEQYF.

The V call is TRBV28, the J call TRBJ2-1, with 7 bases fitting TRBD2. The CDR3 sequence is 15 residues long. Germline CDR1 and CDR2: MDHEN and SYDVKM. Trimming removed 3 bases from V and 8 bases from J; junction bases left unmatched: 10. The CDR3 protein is CASSFPGGGKYEQFF. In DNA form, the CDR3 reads TGTGCCAGCAGTTTCCCTGGGGGGGGGAAATATGAGCAGTTCTTC.

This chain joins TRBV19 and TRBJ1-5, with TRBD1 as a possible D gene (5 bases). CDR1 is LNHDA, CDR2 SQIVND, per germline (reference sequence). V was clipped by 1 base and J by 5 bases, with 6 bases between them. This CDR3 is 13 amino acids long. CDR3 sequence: CASSIAGDQPQHF. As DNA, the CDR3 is TGTGCCAGTAGTATAGCGGGGGATCAGCCCCAGCATTTT.

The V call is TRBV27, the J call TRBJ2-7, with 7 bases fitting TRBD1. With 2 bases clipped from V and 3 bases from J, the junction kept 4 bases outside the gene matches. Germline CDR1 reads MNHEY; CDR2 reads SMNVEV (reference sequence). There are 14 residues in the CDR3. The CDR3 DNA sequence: TGTGCCAGCAGTTTAGACAGGGTTAGCTACGAGCAGTACTTC. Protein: CASSLDRVSYEQYF.

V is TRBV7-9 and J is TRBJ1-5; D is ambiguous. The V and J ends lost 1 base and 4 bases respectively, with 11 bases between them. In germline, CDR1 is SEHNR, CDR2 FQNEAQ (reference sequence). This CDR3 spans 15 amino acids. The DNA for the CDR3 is TGTGCCAGCAGCTTAGATTCCTCGGGGAATCAGCCCCAGCATTTT. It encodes CASSLDSSGNQPQHF.

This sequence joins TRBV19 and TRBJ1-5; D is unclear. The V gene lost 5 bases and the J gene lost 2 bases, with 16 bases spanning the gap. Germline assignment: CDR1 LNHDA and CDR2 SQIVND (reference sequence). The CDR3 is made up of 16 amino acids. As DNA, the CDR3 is TGTGCCAGTAGTGCCGAGAGGGTTGCGGGCAATCAGCCCCAGCATTTT. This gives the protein CASSAERVAGNQPQHF.

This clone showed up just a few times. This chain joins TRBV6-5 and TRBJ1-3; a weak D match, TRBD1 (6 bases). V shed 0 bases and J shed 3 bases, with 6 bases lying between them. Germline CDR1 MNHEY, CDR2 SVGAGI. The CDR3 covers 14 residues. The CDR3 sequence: CASSYSRGGNTIYF. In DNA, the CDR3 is TGTGCCAGCAGTTACTCCAGGGGTGGAAACACCATATATTTT.